This T cell receptor (beta chain) emerged from a study of blood T cell repertoires in COVID-19. Study overall: Nucleic acid was either cDNA or gDNA, and it came from T cells, B-cell-depleted T cells, or PBMCs.

CDR1 is SGHAT and CDR2 is FQNNGV in the germline V gene. J lost 6 bases, V lost 5 bases, and 6 bases had no gene match. The CDR3 runs to 14 residues. Per the original data handling: Reference gene primers were amplified, and this amplification served to estimate nucleated cell counts. Assay: immunoSEQ multiplex PCR; the TCRdb copy retains only in-frame clones and omits some. That table is the source of V, J and clone size, and D and trimming were worked out from the DNA. The table records fewer than 400,000 clones, roughly 89% of them present only once. The chain employs TRBV11-2 and TRBJ1-1, with 10 positions matching TRBD1. This TCR derives from a woman in her twenties or thirties with COVID-19, enrolled during active disease. Sample: peripheral blood. The CDR3 sequence is CASSAGTGAAEAFF. The CDR3 DNA reads TGTGCCAGCAGCGCCGGGACAGGGGCTGCTGAAGCTTTCTTT.